Sequencing of this T cell receptor (beta chain) was carried out in a study of blood T cell repertoires in COVID-19. Method: immunoSEQ multiplex PCR; TCRdb's copy keeps in-frame clones and lacks some. The sample carries about 220,000 clones, around 80% recorded once. This clone has just a few counts. V was cut by 4 bases and J by 4 bases, with 13 bases left in between. This CDR3 has 15 amino acids. In germline, CDR1 is SGHVS, CDR2 FQNEAQ. Sequenced sample: peripheral blood. This chain connects TRBV7-8 to TRBJ2-2; D is perhaps TRBD2 (6 bases). The TCR was taken from a man aged 35-49 years who had recovered from COVID-19. The CDR3 nucleotides read TGTGCCAGCAGCTGGGTTGGCGGGGTCACCGGGGAGCTGTTTTTT. It specifies CASSWVGGVTGELFF.